This paragraph covers one T cell receptor beta chain sequence. The data belong to a study of blood T cell repertoires in COVID-19. Study context: From the United States, Italy and Spain came samples of acute and convalescent COVID-19. The analysed material was cDNA or gDNA that came from T cells, B-cell-depleted T cells, or PBMCs.

The CDR3 has 17 amino acids. V lost 0 bases and J lost 1; bases outside the gene matches: 6. In the original analysis: Estimated nucleated cell counts came from reference gene primer amplification. The assay was immunoSEQ multiplex PCR, and TCRdb's table has in-frame clones only and misses some. Clone size and the V and J calls come from that table; the DNA yielded D and trimming. The sample contains about 150,000 clones, around 83% of which appear only once. This TCR was recovered from a woman aged 45-60 years with acute or convalescent COVID-19. This rearrangement joins TRBV23-1 to TRBJ2-3, with 8 bases matching TRBD1. TRBV23-1 falls under the ORF class, with uncertain function. Sequencing used peripheral blood. The CDR3 DNA reads TGCGCCAGCAGTCAATCGGGACAGGAGTGGGGCACAGATACGCAGTATTTT. It yields the protein CASSQSGQEWGTDTQYF.